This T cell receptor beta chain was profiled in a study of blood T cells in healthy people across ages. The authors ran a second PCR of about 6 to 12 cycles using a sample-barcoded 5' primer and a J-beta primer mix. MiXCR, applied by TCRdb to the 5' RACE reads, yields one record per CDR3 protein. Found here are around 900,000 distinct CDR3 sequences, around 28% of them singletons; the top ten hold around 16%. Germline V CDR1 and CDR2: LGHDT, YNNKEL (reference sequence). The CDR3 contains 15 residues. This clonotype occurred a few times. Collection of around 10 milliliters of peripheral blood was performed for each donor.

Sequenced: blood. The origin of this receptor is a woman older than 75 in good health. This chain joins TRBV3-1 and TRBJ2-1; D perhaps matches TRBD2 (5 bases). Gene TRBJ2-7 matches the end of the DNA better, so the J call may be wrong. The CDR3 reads CASSQAGSSYNEQYF. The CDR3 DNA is TGTGCCAGCAGCCAAGCGGGGAGCTCCTACAATGAGCAGTACTTC.